Shown below are 17 T cell receptor beta chains from a single sample sequenced in a study of memory CD4+ T cells and cytomegalovirus serostatus. Single viable CD3+CD4+CD8-CD45RO+ cells were sorted as the memory CD4+ T cells. Profiled with immunoSEQ multiplex PCR; TCRdb holds only in-frame clones, not every one. The table lists around 50,000 clones, roughly 80% of them singletons. Material: memory CD4+ T cells from blood. The receptors derive from an adult in good health and CMV-seronegative.

V is TRBV7-9 and J is TRBJ2-7; 8 nucleotides match TRBD2. The CDR3 consists of 13 residues. J gave up 7 bases and V 6 bases, and 8 bases lay outside the gene matches. Per the germline V gene, CDR1 is SEHNR and CDR2 is FQNEAQ (reference sequence). CDR3 nucleotide sequence: TGTGCCAGCAGATTCGGGACTAGTATAGAGCAGTACTTC. This codes for CASRFGTSIEQYF.

This chain links TRBV18 with TRBJ2-5; 7 bases align to TRBD1. Germline-derived CDR1 and CDR2 are KGHSH and LQKENI. After removal of 6 bases from V and 5 bases from J, the junction contained 6 bases not matched to a gene. This CDR3 is 13 amino acids long. CDR3 loop: CASSTTGFETQYF. For the CDR3, the DNA is TGTGCCAGCTCGACGACAGGGTTTGAGACCCAGTACTTC.

This clone was recorded a few times. The chain has TRBV6-1 and TRBJ1-5, with 10 bases matching TRBD1. CDR1 is MNHNS, CDR2 SASEGT, per germline. V dropped 7 bases and J dropped 5; count of bases not matched to a gene: 2. This CDR3 has 13 residues. In nucleotides, the CDR3 is TGTGCCAGCACGACAGGGGGCGATCAGCCCCAGCATTTT. This encodes CASTTGGDQPQHF.

The rearrangement joins TRBV18 to TRBJ2-7, with TRBD1 identical over 10 bases. Germline-derived CDR1 and CDR2 are KGHSH and LQKENI. The V segment lost 5 bases and the J segment 2 bases; nucleotides outside the gene matches: 6. The CDR3 length is 15 residues. The CDR3 region has the DNA TGTGCCAGCTCAGCCGGGACAGGGGTAGCCTACGAGCAGTACTTC. Residues: CASSAGTGVAYEQYF.

In its sample, this clone was seen a few times. This sequence joins TRBV19 and TRBJ2-2, with D uncertain. This CDR3 is 15 amino acids long. In germline, CDR1 is LNHDA, CDR2 SQIVND (reference sequence). V lost 3 bases, J lost 0 bases, and 8 bases lay in between. The CDR3, as DNA: TGTGCCAGTAGTATGACTGTATCGAACACCGGGGAGCTGTTTTTT. Its protein product is CASSMTVSNTGELFF.

The CDR3 here is CASSLGVAGATGELFF. Here the CDR3 DNA reads TGCGCCAGCAGCTTGGGGGTAGCGGGAGCTACCGGGGAGCTGTTTTTT. The chain uses TRBV5-1 and TRBJ2-2; 9 bases map to TRBD2. In germline, CDR1 is SGHRS, CDR2 YFSETQ. The CDR3 is 16 residues long. Trimming cost V 0 bases and J 5 bases; bases outside gene matches: 5.

This clone came up once. The V gene is TRBV11-2, the J gene TRBJ1-2; possibly TRBD1 for D (5 bases). The CDR3 runs to 16 residues. V was shortened by 1 base and J by 4 bases, with 16 bases between the two germline ends. Germline V CDR1 and CDR2: SGHAT, FQNNGV. The CDR3 is CASSLGQGIGGYGYTF. In DNA, the CDR3 is TGTGCCAGCAGCTTAGGTCAAGGAATTGGGGGCTATGGCTACACCTTC.

The DNA of the CDR3 is TGTGCCAGCAGCTGGCGGGACAGTGCGAACAATGAGCAGTTCTTC. It encodes CASSWRDSANNEQFF. The chain carries TRBV5-6 and TRBJ2-1; D might be TRBD1 (7 bases). V was trimmed by 3 bases and J by 5 bases, leaving 15 bases between them. Germline CDR1 reads SGHDT; CDR2 reads YYEEEE. The CDR3 has 15 amino acids.

The chain couples TRBV7-8 to TRBJ1-5; possibly TRBD1 for D (6 bases). Trimming took 5 bases from V and 7 from J, leaving 18 bases between them. The CDR3 consists of 15 residues. Per the germline V gene, CDR1 is SGHVS and CDR2 is FQNEAQ. CDR3 sequence (DNA): TGTGCCAGCAGCCCTGGGGGACTACAGGGACAGCCCCAGCATTTT. Translating gives CASSPGGLQGQPQHF.

The rearrangement uses TRBV6-5 and TRBJ2-3, with D possibly called TRBD1 or TRBD2 (5 bases each). The CDR3 loop spans 14 amino acids. CDR1 and CDR2 (germline): MNHEY, SVGAGI. V was shortened by 4 bases and J by 8 bases, with 16 bases between the two germline ends. DNA for the CDR3: TGTGCCAGCAGTTCCGGGACCCGCCTTGGTACGCAGTATTTT. Its protein is CASSSGTRLGTQYF.

The rearrangement uses TRBV4-1 and TRBJ1-6; D is unresolved. Trimming shortened V by 4 bases and J by 7 bases, and 14 bases separated the two germline ends. Germline V CDR1 and CDR2: MGHRA, YSYEKL. CDR3 size: 15 residues. The DNA of the CDR3 is TGCGCCAGCAGCCCCGAGAATCGCCAAAATTCACCCCTCCACTTT. Encoded protein: CASSPENRQNSPLHF.

This clone occurred a few times. This chain connects TRBV18 to TRBJ2-1; 7 bases are a match to TRBD2. Per the germline V gene, CDR1 is KGHSH and CDR2 is LQKENI. The V segment lost 3 bases and the J segment 5 bases; nucleotides outside the gene matches: 7. CDR3 length: 15 amino acids. The CDR3 nucleotides read TGTGCCAGCTCACCCTCGGGAGGAGGTAACAATGAGCAGTTCTTC. Translating it yields CASSPSGGGNNEQFF.

The CDR3 sequence: CASSLRASGTDTQYF. Written as DNA, the CDR3 is TGTGCCAGCAGCTTACGGGCTAGCGGGACAGATACGCAGTATTTT. The V call is TRBV7-3, the J call TRBJ2-3; the match to TRBD2 covers 8 bases. This CDR3 has 15 residues. J gave up 3 bases and V 2 bases, and 4 bases lay outside the gene matches. Germline V gene lookup returns CDR1 SGHTA and CDR2 FQGTGA.

V gene TRBV13 combines with J gene TRBJ2-7; D remains unclear. In germline, CDR1 is PRHDT, CDR2 FYEKMQ (reference sequence). The length of the CDR3 is 16 residues. Trimming cost V 3 bases and J 1 base, with 16 bases left between them. CDR3 DNA: TGTGCCAGCAGCTTCTCCGTCCGAGCAAGTTCCTACGAGCAGTACTTC. It encodes CASSFSVRASSYEQYF.

The chain uses TRBV6-1 and TRBJ1-1; D is ambiguous. Germline loops: CDR1 MNHNS, CDR2 SASEGT. The CDR3 is 13 amino acids. Deletions cut 7 bases from V and 0 bases from J, with 9 bases between. In DNA, the CDR3 is TGTGCCAGCACACGCCAATTGAACACTGAAGCTTTCTTT. Translating gives CASTRQLNTEAFF.

The chain carries TRBV7-3 and TRBJ2-7, with TRBD1 matching over 8 bases. The CDR3 spans 13 residues. Germline V gene data show CDR1 as SGHTA and CDR2 as FQGTGA. V shed 5 bases, J shed 6 bases, and the junction held 6 bases outside the gene matches. CDR3 in amino acids: CASSIDRGREQYF. In DNA form, the CDR3 reads TGTGCCAGCAGCATCGACAGGGGACGCGAGCAGTACTTC.

This clone showed up just a few times. The chain has TRBV7-9 and TRBJ2-7; D tentatively fits TRBD1 or TRBD2 (5 bases each). Trimming cost V 5 bases and J 1 base, with 15 bases left between them. Germline-derived CDR1 and CDR2 are SEHNR and FQNEAQ (reference sequence). CDR3 size: 15 residues. The CDR3 is CASSNRRDVSYEQYF. The CDR3 DNA reads TGTGCCAGCAGCAACCGTCGGGACGTTTCCTACGAGCAGTACTTC.